The source of this T cell receptor beta chain is a study of cytomegalovirus exposure and HLA in healthy donors. CDR1 LNHDA and CDR2 SQIVND come from the germline V gene (reference sequence). V lost 5 bases, J lost 4 bases, and 12 bases stayed unmatched. The CDR3 length is 16 residues. Profiling relied on immunoSEQ multiplex PCR, and the TCRdb table lists in-frame clones only, not all of them. The sample shows a few hundred thousand clones, roughly 87% of them seen only once. Material for sequencing was PBMCs. The TCR sequence derives from a man younger than 30 in good health and CMV-seropositive. This chain links TRBV19 with TRBJ2-3; the match to TRBD1 covers 7 bases. CDR3 protein: CASSYATGKNADTQYF. The CDR3 coding sequence is TGTGCCAGTAGTTATGCGACAGGGAAGAATGCAGATACGCAGTATTTT.